A single sample gave rise to the 20 T cell receptor beta chains below, sequenced in a study of cytomegalovirus exposure and HLA in healthy donors. PCR primers comprised 60 Vbeta and 13 Jbeta primers. TCRdb keeps only in-frame clones here, not all; method: immunoSEQ multiplex PCR. This sample contains tens of thousands of clones. Sequenced sample: PBMCs. Receptor source: a woman aged 60 to 75 in good health and CMV-seronegative.

The rearrangement joins TRBV5-1 to TRBJ2-7; D might be TRBD2 (5 bases). Germline V gene data show CDR1 as SGHRS and CDR2 as YFSETQ. CDR3 length equals 15 residues. V was pared by 5 bases and J by 0 bases, with 15 bases between. The DNA of the CDR3 is TGCGCCAGCAGGGCGGGTACGGCTCCCTCCTACGAGCAGTACTTC. Translation gives CASRAGTAPSYEQYF.

The chain links TRBV28 to TRBJ2-3; 9 nucleotides agree with TRBD2. Germline V gives CDR1 MDHEN, CDR2 SYDVKM. V shed 4 bases, J shed 4 bases, and the junction held 3 bases outside the gene matches. The CDR3 sequence is 14 residues long. The CDR3 region has the DNA TGTGCCAGCAGTTGGACTAGCGTCCCAGATACGCAGTATTTT. Its translation is CASSWTSVPDTQYF.

The J gene is TRBJ2-5, the V gene TRBV28; 8 bases are shared with TRBD2. This CDR3 is 16 amino acids long. V lost 3 bases, J lost 4 bases, and 10 bases stayed unmatched. Germline assignment: CDR1 MDHEN and CDR2 SYDVKM. This CDR3 reads CASSFSFGRGRETQYF. CDR3 coding DNA: TGTGCCAGCAGTTTTAGTTTCGGGAGGGGGAGAGAGACCCAGTACTTC.

The CDR3 DNA reads TGTGCCAGCAGCCGCGGACTAGGTTCCGGGGAGCTGTTTTTT. Residues: CASSRGLGSGELFF. This sequence joins TRBV7-2 and TRBJ2-2; 7 bases align to TRBD2. Germline V gene data show CDR1 as SGHTA and CDR2 as FQGNSA. There are 14 residues in the CDR3. The V and J ends lost 5 bases and 6 bases, in that order; junction bases with no gene match: 6.

This rearrangement joins TRBV9 to TRBJ1-2; possibly TRBD1 for D (5 bases). The germline V and J ends were trimmed by 3 bases and 6 bases, with 12 bases remaining between them. The CDR3 runs 13 residues. In germline, CDR1 is SGDLS, CDR2 YYNGEE. CDR3 residues: CASSEWGLDGYTF. DNA for the CDR3: TGTGCCAGCAGCGAATGGGGACTGGATGGCTACACCTTC.

The V and J genes are TRBV27 and TRBJ2-3, with D tentatively TRBD1 (6 bases). The CDR3 is 14 residues long. Trimming took 3 bases from V and 2 from J, leaving 9 bases between them. CDR1 is MNHEY, CDR2 SMNVEV, per germline (reference sequence). The CDR3: CASSFDRYTDTQYF. The CDR3 nucleotides are TGTGCCAGCAGTTTCGACAGGTACACAGATACGCAGTATTTT.

V usage is TRBV2 and J usage is TRBJ1-5; D remains ambiguous. V was shortened by 7 bases and J by 2 bases, with 15 bases between the two germline ends. The CDR3 totals 15 residues. CDR1 SNHLY and CDR2 FYNNEI come from the germline V gene. The CDR3 DNA follows: TGTGCCAGCAAAAGCGAGGGCCTGGGCAATCAGCCCCAGCATTTT. Its translation: CASKSEGLGNQPQHF.

Concerning this clone itself: Other DNA sequences in this sample translate to the same CDR3. The chain carries TRBV7-9 and TRBJ2-3, with 8 nucleotides matching TRBD2. V lost 5 bases to trimming and J lost 0 bases; unmatched junction nucleotides: 4. This CDR3 has 15 residues. Germline loops: CDR1 SEHNR, CDR2 FQNEAQ (reference sequence). The chain's CDR3 is CASSPRGGSTDTQYF. DNA of the CDR3: TGTGCCAGCAGCCCCCGGGGGGGGAGCACAGATACGCAGTATTTT.

This rearrangement joins TRBV7-9 to TRBJ2-1; D ambiguous. The germline gives CDR1 SEHNR, CDR2 FQNEAQ (reference sequence). V was shortened by 3 bases and J by 0 bases, with 3 bases between the two germline ends. CDR3 size: 13 residues. The CDR3 sequence: CASSLSSYNEQFF. The CDR3 bases are TGTGCCAGCAGCTTGAGCTCCTACAATGAGCAGTTCTTC.

This sequence joins TRBV7-3 and TRBJ2-5, with TRBD2 matching over 8 bases. The CDR3 consists of 15 residues. With V trimmed by 5 bases and J by 1 base, 6 bases remained unmatched. Per the germline V gene, CDR1 is SGHTA and CDR2 is FQGTGA. CDR3 loop: CASSLSGGRQETQYF. CDR3 sequence (DNA): TGTGCCAGCAGCCTCAGCGGGGGCCGCCAAGAGACCCAGTACTTC.

This chain links TRBV4-2 with TRBJ2-7; 7 bases agree with TRBD1. Looked up from germline, CDR1 is LGHNA and CDR2 is YNFKEQ. The CDR3 contains 16 residues. V shed 1 base and J 0 bases; nucleotides not matched to a gene: 6. Here the CDR3 DNA reads TGTGCCAGCAGCCAAGCTCAGACAGGGAACTCCTACGAGCAGTACTTC. This encodes CASSQAQTGNSYEQYF.

The chain uses TRBV7-9 and TRBJ2-2; 7 bases are shared with TRBD1. Trimming at V came to 5 bases and at J to 6 bases, leaving 15 bases not matched to a gene. This CDR3 comprises 17 residues. From germline, CDR1 is SEHNR and CDR2 FQNEAQ (reference sequence). CDR3 bases: TGTGCCAGCAGCCCCGCCGGGACAGTAGGAAAAGCCGGGGAGCTGTTTTTT. It translates to CASSPAGTVGKAGELFF.

The genes are TRBV19 and TRBJ2-7, with 7 bases lining up with TRBD2. Germline V gives CDR1 LNHDA, CDR2 SQIVND (reference sequence). The CDR3 is 13 amino acids. The J segment lost 3 bases and the V segment lost 7 bases, leaving 6 bases of the junction unmatched. The CDR3 region is CASMGGTSYEQYF. Here the CDR3 DNA reads TGTGCCAGTATGGGAGGGACGAGCTACGAGCAGTACTTC.

The CDR3 loop reads CASKAGHYEQYF. In DNA, the CDR3 is TGTGCCAGCAAGGCGGGGCACTACGAGCAGTACTTC. The V gene is TRBV2, the J gene TRBJ2-7; D is perhaps TRBD2 (6 bases). The CDR3 is 12 amino acids. Germline CDR1 is SNHLY and CDR2 is FYNNEI. Trimming stripped 7 bases from V and 3 bases from J, with 10 bases between.

J is TRBJ1-3 and V is TRBV28, with TRBD1 identical over 9 bases. CDR1 and CDR2 from the germline V gene are MDHEN and SYDVKM. V was pared by 5 bases and J by 0 bases, with 11 bases of the junction left unmatched. The CDR3 loop spans 18 amino acids. CDR3 DNA: TGTGCCAGCAGTCAGACAGGGGGAACGGGGGTCTCTGGAAACACCATATATTTT. Its protein is CASSQTGGTGVSGNTIYF.

J is TRBJ2-7 and V is TRBV28; the match to TRBD2 covers 11 bases. Germline trimming cut 5 bases from V and 3 bases from J; bases unmatched to any gene: 6. The CDR3 runs 15 residues. From germline, CDR1 is MDHEN and CDR2 SYDVKM. The CDR3 sequence: CASSPLLAGDYEQYF. The CDR3 bases are TGTGCCAGCAGTCCTTTACTAGCGGGAGACTACGAGCAGTACTTC. Together with reference TRBV28 and TRBJ2-7, the CDR3 gives the full variable domain: DVKVTQSSRYLVKRTGEKVFLECVQDMDHENMFWYRQDPGLGLRLIYFSYDVKMKEKGDIPEGYSVSREKKERFSLILESASTNQTSMYLCASSPLLAGDYEQYFGPGTRLTVT.

The V and J genes are TRBV19 and TRBJ1-3, with D hard to call. Germline V gives CDR1 LNHDA, CDR2 SQIVND (reference sequence). CDR3 length: 14 amino acids. Trimming removed 2 bases from V and 0 bases from J, with 5 bases in between. Here the CDR3 reads CASSINFSGNTIYF. DNA of the CDR3: TGTGCCAGTAGTATAAACTTCTCTGGAAACACCATATATTTT. The whole variable domain, remainder taken from reference TRBV19 and TRBJ1-3, is DGGITQSPKYLFRKEGQNVTLSCEQNLNHDAMYWYRQDPGQGLRLIYYSQIVNDFQKGDIAEGYSVSREKKESFPLTVTSAQKNPTAFYLCASSINFSGNTIYFGEGSWLTVV.

The rearrangement uses TRBV5-4 and TRBJ2-5; D possibly corresponds to TRBD1 (6 bases). The CDR3 has 13 residues. The germline gives CDR1 SGHNT, CDR2 YYREEE (reference sequence). Trimming shortened V by 4 bases and J by 3 bases, and 10 bases separated the two germline ends. CDR3 DNA: TGTGCCAGCAGCACAGGGACCAAAGAGACCCAGTACTTC. Protein sequence: CASSTGTKETQYF.

V usage is TRBV30 and J usage is TRBJ2-7; 12 bases agree with TRBD1. This CDR3 has 15 amino acids. V lost 4 bases, J lost 3 bases, and 7 bases stayed unmatched. The germline V gene has CDR1 GTSNPN and CDR2 SVGIG (reference sequence). CDR3 sequence reads: CAWNPWDRGLYEQYF. The CDR3 DNA reads TGTGCCTGGAACCCTTGGGACAGGGGGCTCTACGAGCAGTACTTC.

The V gene is TRBV11-2, the J gene TRBJ2-7, with 9 nucleotides matching TRBD1. Trimming cost V 3 bases and J 2 bases; bases outside gene matches: 8. Germline CDR1 SGHAT, CDR2 FQNNGV. The CDR3 totals 16 residues. Written as DNA, the CDR3 is TGTGCCAGCAGCTTGGGAACAGGGGGCGAAGCCTACGAGCAGTACTTC. Encoded protein: CASSLGTGGEAYEQYF.